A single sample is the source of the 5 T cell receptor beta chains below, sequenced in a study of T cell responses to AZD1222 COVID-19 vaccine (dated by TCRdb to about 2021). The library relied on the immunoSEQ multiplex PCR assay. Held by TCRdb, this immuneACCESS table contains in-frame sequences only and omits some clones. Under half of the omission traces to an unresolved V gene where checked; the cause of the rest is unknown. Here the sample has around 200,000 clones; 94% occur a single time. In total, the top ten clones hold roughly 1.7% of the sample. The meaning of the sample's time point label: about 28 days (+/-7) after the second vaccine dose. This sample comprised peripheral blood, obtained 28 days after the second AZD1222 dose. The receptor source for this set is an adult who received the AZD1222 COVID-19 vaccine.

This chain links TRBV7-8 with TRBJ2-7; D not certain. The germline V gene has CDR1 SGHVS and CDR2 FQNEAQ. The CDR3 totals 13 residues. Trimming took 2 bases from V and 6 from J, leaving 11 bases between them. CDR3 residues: CASSLWQSSEQYF. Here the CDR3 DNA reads TGTGCCAGCAGCTTATGGCAGAGCAGCGAGCAGTACTTC.

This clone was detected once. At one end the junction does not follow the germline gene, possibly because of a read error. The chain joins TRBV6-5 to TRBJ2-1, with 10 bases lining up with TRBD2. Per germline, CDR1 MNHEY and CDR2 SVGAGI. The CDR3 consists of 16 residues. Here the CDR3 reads CASSYSSGSPYNEQFF. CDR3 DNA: TGTGCCAGCAGCTACTCTAGCGGGAGCCCCTACAATGAGCAGTTCTTC.

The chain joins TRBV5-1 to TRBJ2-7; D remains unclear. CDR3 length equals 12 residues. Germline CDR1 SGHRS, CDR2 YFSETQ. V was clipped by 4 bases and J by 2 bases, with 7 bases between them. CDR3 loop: CASSTGPYEQYF. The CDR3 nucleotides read TGCGCCAGCAGCACCGGGCCCTACGAGCAGTACTTC.

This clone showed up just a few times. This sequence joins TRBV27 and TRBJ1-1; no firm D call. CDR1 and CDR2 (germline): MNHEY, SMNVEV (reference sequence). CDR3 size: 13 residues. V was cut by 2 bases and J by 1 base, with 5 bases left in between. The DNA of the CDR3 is TGTGCCAGCAGTTTAGGGGAGAACACTGAAGCTTTCTTT. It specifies CASSLGENTEAFF.

The CDR3, as DNA: TGTGCCAGCAGCTATGGACAGACCATGAACACTGAAGCTTTCTTT. Amino acid sequence: CASSYGQTMNTEAFF. The gene calls are TRBV7-9 and TRBJ1-1; D is perhaps TRBD1 (6 bases). V lost 4 bases and J 0 bases, leaving 12 bases between the germline ends. The CDR3 is 15 residues long. Germline CDR1 is SEHNR and CDR2 is FQNEAQ (reference sequence).